This is a list of T cell receptor beta chains from one sample in a study of T-cell memory formation after mild COVID-19. TCRdb recomputed calls from the 5' RACE reads with MiXCR, one row per CDR3 protein. The sample contains almost 550,000 distinct CDR3 sequences, roughly 22% of which appear only once. Material for sequencing was PBMCs or a T cell subset sorted from them (not recorded which). Source of these receptors: an adult woman who had mild COVID-19 (a few samples of this study predate the infection). Cell type and time point are not known. Each CDR3 is given with its conserved first and last residue. Fields, in order: J gene, V gene, clone size, D gene, CDR3 DNA, CDR3 protein. D genes are given only for firm matches. Rows may omit the clone size; those that give it use once, few, many or a size class.

J gene: TRBJ2-5; V gene: TRBV9; clone size: few; D gene: TRBD2; CDR3 DNA: TGTGCCAGCAGCCCAGCGGGGGGGGTAGAGACCCAGTACTTC; CDR3 protein: CASSPAGGVETQYF
J gene: TRBJ1-3; V gene: TRBV4-2; clone size: few; D gene: -; CDR3 DNA: TGTGCCAGCAGCCAAGATCGTGGAAACACCATATATTTT; CDR3 protein: CASSQDRGNTIYF
J gene: TRBJ2-1; V gene: TRBV3-1; clone size: -; D gene: -; CDR3 DNA: TGTGCCAGCAGCCAAGAGGAGGCCGTATCAGGGTACAATGAGCAGTTCTTC; CDR3 protein: CASSQEEAVSGYNEQFF
J gene: TRBJ1-1; V gene: TRBV20-1; clone size: few; D gene: TRBD1; CDR3 DNA: TGCAGTGCTAGAGAACCGGGACAGGGATCGGCGACTGAAGCTTTCTTT; CDR3 protein: CSAREPGQGSATEAFF
J gene: TRBJ2-1; V gene: TRBV15; clone size: -; D gene: -; CDR3 DNA: TGTGCCACCAGCAGAGACTCCAGGGGAGGGCAGTTCTTC; CDR3 protein: CATSRDSRGGQFF
J gene: TRBJ2-1; V gene: TRBV7-2; clone size: few; D gene: -; CDR3 DNA: TGTGCCAGCAGCACGACAGGTAACCATGAGCAGTTCTTC; CDR3 protein: CASSTTGNHEQFF
J gene: TRBJ2-5; V gene: TRBV15; clone size: -; D gene: TRBD2; CDR3 DNA: TGTGCCACCAGCAGAGGATCCCTAGCGGTACAAGAGACCCAGTACTTC; CDR3 protein: CATSRGSLAVQETQYF
J gene: TRBJ1-4; V gene: TRBV4-1; clone size: -; D gene: -; CDR3 DNA: TGCGCCAGCAGGGCGGACGATGAAAAACTGTTTTTT; CDR3 protein: CASRADDEKLFF
J gene: TRBJ2-5; V gene: TRBV29-1; clone size: -; D gene: -; CDR3 DNA: TGCAGCGTTCACCCGGGGCAAGAGACCCAGTACTTC; CDR3 protein: CSVHPGQETQYF
J gene: TRBJ2-3; V gene: TRBV20-1; clone size: many; D gene: TRBD2; CDR3 DNA: TGCAGTGCTCCGGGACTAAAAGAAATCACAGATACGCAGTATTTT; CDR3 protein: CSAPGLKEITDTQYF
J gene: TRBJ2-7; V gene: TRBV30; clone size: few; D gene: -; CDR3 DNA: TGTGCCTGGAGTGTCGAGACGGGGACCTACGAGCAGTACTTC; CDR3 protein: CAWSVETGTYEQYF
J gene: TRBJ1-6; V gene: TRBV18; clone size: few; D gene: -; CDR3 DNA: TGTGCCAGCTCGCCAGGGGTCCGGGATAATTCACCCCTCCACTTT; CDR3 protein: CASSPGVRDNSPLHF
J gene: TRBJ2-5; V gene: TRBV5-6; clone size: -; D gene: TRBD2; CDR3 DNA: TGTGCCAGCAGCTTGGACGCGCTAGCGGGGGGCGTGGAGACCCAGTACTTC; CDR3 protein: CASSLDALAGGVETQYF
J gene: TRBJ2-3; V gene: TRBV3-1; clone size: -; D gene: -; CDR3 DNA: TGTGCCAGCAGCCAAGAGGGGTACGGGACAGATACGCAGTATTTT; CDR3 protein: CASSQEGYGTDTQYF
J gene: TRBJ2-1; V gene: TRBV5-1; clone size: -; D gene: TRBD2; CDR3 DNA: TGCGCCAGCAGCTTGTCCCTACTGGCGGGGGGGCCCTACAATGAGCAGTTCTTC; CDR3 protein: CASSLSLLAGGPYNEQFF
J gene: TRBJ1-6; V gene: TRBV6-2/TRBV6-3; clone size: -; D gene: -; CDR3 DNA: TGTGCCAGCAGTTACCAAAGCCAGGCGACTTATTCACCCCTCCACTTT; CDR3 protein: CASSYQSQATYSPLHF
J gene: TRBJ2-3; V gene: TRBV2; clone size: -; D gene: TRBD2; CDR3 DNA: TGTGCCAGCACCGGCCTAGCGGGGACCCCTAGCACAGATACGCAGTATTTT; CDR3 protein: CASTGLAGTPSTDTQYF
J gene: TRBJ1-2; V gene: TRBV30; clone size: -; D gene: -; CDR3 DNA: TGTGCTCACACGGACGGCGACTATGGCTACACCTTC; CDR3 protein: CAHTDGDYGYTF
J gene: TRBJ2-1; V gene: TRBV12-3/TRBV12-4; clone size: -; D gene: -; CDR3 DNA: TGTGCCAGCAGCTACCGGGTCGCTAAGTTCTTC; CDR3 protein: CASSYRVAKFF
J gene: TRBJ2-1; V gene: TRBV15; clone size: -; D gene: -; CDR3 DNA: TGTGCCACCAGCATACTCCGGGAGCTCCCCTACAATGAGCAGTTCTTC; CDR3 protein: CATSILRELPYNEQFF
J gene: TRBJ2-2; V gene: TRBV6-6; clone size: -; D gene: -; CDR3 DNA: TGTGCCAGCAGTTCGTGGACGGGGAGGACCGGGGAGCTGTTTTTT; CDR3 protein: CASSSWTGRTGELFF
J gene: TRBJ2-6; V gene: TRBV27; clone size: few; D gene: -; CDR3 DNA: TGTGCCAGCAGTCCGTCTCCCGGCTCTGGGGCCAACGTCCTGACTTTC; CDR3 protein: CASSPSPGSGANVLTF
J gene: TRBJ2-7; V gene: TRBV2; clone size: few; D gene: -; CDR3 DNA: TGTGCCAGCAGTGAAATAGAGTCGGGAGAGCAGTACTTC; CDR3 protein: CASSEIESGEQYF
J gene: TRBJ2-6; V gene: TRBV12-3/TRBV12-4; clone size: few; D gene: -; CDR3 DNA: TGTGCCAGCAGTCCGAACACTGGGGCCAACGTCCTGACTTTC; CDR3 protein: CASSPNTGANVLTF